These T cell receptor beta chains were read from a single sample in a study of cytomegalovirus exposure and HLA in healthy donors. Clones were sequenced by immunoSEQ multiplex PCR, and TCRdb holds only the in-frame ones, with some missing. The sample has about 130,000 clones; about four fifths are singletons. The sample taken for sequencing was PBMCs. Receptors were obtained from a male donor in good health and CMV-seropositive. The CDR3 runs from the conserved cysteine through the conserved F or W. A D gene is named only where the DNA matches it firmly. Clone size is given for some rows only: seen once, a few or many times, or a class if the clone is expanded.

cdr3_nt | cdr3_aa | d_call | j_call | v_call | clone_size
TGTGCCAGTAGAACTAGCGGCGGGAACACAGATACGCAGTATTTT | CASRTSGGNTDTQYF | TRBD2 | TRBJ2-3 | TRBV19 | few
TGTGCCAGCAGCTTCAGGGGGACGCTAGTCAATGAGCAGTTCTTC | CASSFRGTLVNEQFF | TRBD1 | TRBJ2-1 | TRBV5-6 | NA
TGTGCCAGCAGGAGGGGGGGTACAGATACGCAGTATTTT | CASRRGGTDTQYF | NA | TRBJ2-3 | TRBV25-1 | NA
TGTGCCAGCAGCTTAGGCAGGGGCTACGAGCAGTACTTC | CASSLGRGYEQYF | NA | TRBJ2-7 | TRBV7-9 | NA
TGCGCCAGCAGCTTGGCGGTCCTCTACGAGCAGTACTTC | CASSLAVLYEQYF | NA | TRBJ2-7 | TRBV5-1 | NA
TGTGCCAGCAGCAAGGGGGTCCAGGGGATGCAGCCCAAAAACATTCAGTACTTC | CASSKGVQGMQPKNIQYF | NA | TRBJ2-4 | TRBV7-9 | NA
TGTGCCAGCAGCGCTCTCATGAGCTCCTATAATTCACCCCTCCACTTT | CASSALMSSYNSPLHF | NA | TRBJ1-6 | TRBV9 | NA
TGTGCCAGCAGCAGGGGGCGCTCGTACGAGCAGTACTTC | CASSRGRSYEQYF | TRBD1 | TRBJ2-7 | TRBV27 | NA
TGTGCCAGCAGCCCTGGGACAGGCCCTAACTTC | CASSPGTGPNF | TRBD1 | TRBJ2-5 | TRBV11-2 | NA
TGTGCCAGCAGCTCCTCCGGACAGATGAACACTGAAGCTTTCTTT | CASSSSGQMNTEAFF | NA | TRBJ1-1 | TRBV28 | few
TGTGCCAGCAGCTCACATCGGACTAGCGGGGGCTACGAGCAGTACTTC | CASSSHRTSGGYEQYF | TRBD2 | TRBJ2-7 | TRBV7-8 | NA
TGTGCCAGCAGAAGTACTAGCGAGTCCTACGAGCAGTACTTC | CASRSTSESYEQYF | TRBD2 | TRBJ2-7 | TRBV7-2 | NA
TGTTCCAGCAGCTTACGTGGGACAGGACCCACCGGGGAGCTGTTTTTT | CSSSLRGTGPTGELFF | TRBD1 | TRBJ2-2 | TRBV7-3 | NA
TGTGCCAGCAGCTTACATAGTTTCTACGAGCAGTACTTC | CASSLHSFYEQYF | NA | TRBJ2-7 | TRBV7-9 | NA
TGTGCCAGCAGCGCAGACAGGGTAATTTCACCCCTCCACTTT | CASSADRVISPLHF | TRBD1 | TRBJ1-6 | TRBV9 | NA
TGTGCCAGTCGGGCACCTCGGGACAGGGTGCACGATGAGCAGTTCTTC | CASRAPRDRVHDEQFF | TRBD1 | TRBJ2-1 | TRBV19 | once
TGTGCCAGCAGCTTGGTCCGAGGCGAGCAGTACTTC | CASSLVRGEQYF | NA | TRBJ2-7 | TRBV5-5 | once
TGCGCCAGCAGCCAAGAGGGACTAGCGGGCCGGAATGAGCAGTTCTTC | CASSQEGLAGRNEQFF | TRBD2 | TRBJ2-1 | TRBV4-3 | NA
TGTGCCAGCAGTTTAGACTCCCTAAAGTCCTACGAGCAGTACTTC | CASSLDSLKSYEQYF | NA | TRBJ2-7 | TRBV27 | NA
TGTGCCAGCAGTAGCGACGGCTACGAGCAGTACTTC | CASSSDGYEQYF | NA | TRBJ2-7 | TRBV2 | NA
TGTGCCAGCAGTTACGGGAGCTCCTACGAGCAGTACTTC | CASSYGSSYEQYF | NA | TRBJ2-7 | TRBV25-1 | few
TGTGCCAGCACCCAGGACAGGGGGAGAGAGCAGTACTTC | CASTQDRGREQYF | TRBD1 | TRBJ2-7 | TRBV28 | NA
TGTGCCAGCAGCTTAACGGCGGGAGCCCCCGGGAATGAGCAGTTCTTC | CASSLTAGAPGNEQFF | TRBD2 | TRBJ2-1 | TRBV7-3 | NA
TGTGCCAGCATCCCCCAGAACCCGAGAGGGCCCCCCTACGAGCAGTACTTC | CASIPQNPRGPPYEQYF | NA | TRBJ2-7 | TRBV7-8 | NA
TGTGCCAGCTCACCAATTACCGGGACAGGGTATGAAAAACTGTTTTTT | CASSPITGTGYEKLFF | TRBD1 | TRBJ1-4 | TRBV18 | NA
TGTGCCAGCAGCCAAGTGACTAGGGGGCCGTACGAGCAGTACTTC | CASSQVTRGPYEQYF | NA | TRBJ2-7 | TRBV4-2 | NA
TGTGCCAGCAGTCGTAGCCCCATGGAGACCCAGTACTTC | CASSRSPMETQYF | NA | TRBJ2-5 | TRBV6-6 | NA
TGTGCCAGCTCTCGGTCGGCACTTAGCGGGAGTGGGGCCTACAATGAGCAGTTCTTC | CASSRSALSGSGAYNEQFF | TRBD2 | TRBJ2-1 | TRBV2 | NA
TGTGCCAGCAGCGTAGTCCATCTAGCAAATGAGCAGTTCTTC | CASSVVHLANEQFF | NA | TRBJ2-1 | TRBV9 | NA
TGTGCCAGCAGTTTAGGAGGGACCGGGAATGAGCAGTTCTTC | CASSLGGTGNEQFF | NA | TRBJ2-1 | TRBV28 | NA
TGTGCCAGCTCATCAGGGGGGACCGACAGATTTGGAAACACCATATATTTT | CASSSGGTDRFGNTIYF | TRBD1 | TRBJ1-3 | TRBV5-4 | NA
TGTGCCTGGACCCCCCGAGGTTATATGGGCACCGGGGAGCTGTTTTTT | CAWTPRGYMGTGELFF | NA | TRBJ2-2 | TRBV30 | once
TGTGCCAGCAGCCAACTAGCGGGAGGCGAGCAGTACTTC | CASSQLAGGEQYF | TRBD2 | TRBJ2-7 | TRBV11-2 | NA
TGTGCCAGCTTGGGACAGGGCTGGCGGAAGCCCCAGCATTTT | CASLGQGWRKPQHF | TRBD1 | TRBJ1-5 | TRBV28 | once
TGTGCCAGCAGCTTAACGGGCAGGGGGGATGAGCAGTTCTTC | CASSLTGRGDEQFF | NA | TRBJ2-1 | TRBV7-3 | NA
TGTGCCAGCAGCCCCAGCGGGGACTCCGATACGCAGTATTTT | CASSPSGDSDTQYF | TRBD2 | TRBJ2-3 | TRBV7-2 | NA
TGTGCCAGCAGTTACTCACCCAGGGGAGGGGAAGAGACCCAGTACTTC | CASSYSPRGGEETQYF | NA | TRBJ2-5 | TRBV6-5 | NA
TGCAGCGTGACGGGGACAGAAGGGTGGGAGCTGTTTTTT | CSVTGTEGWELFF | TRBD1 | TRBJ2-2 | TRBV29-1 | NA
TGTGCCAGCAGATCGCCCGGACTACCCTCCTACGAGCAGTACTTC | CASRSPGLPSYEQYF | NA | TRBJ2-7 | TRBV11-2 | NA
TGTGCCAGCAGCTTGGCGGGAGGGAATTTTTACGAGCAGTACTTC | CASSLAGGNFYEQYF | TRBD2 | TRBJ2-7 | TRBV5-4 | NA
TGTGCCAGCTGGGGAACCGGGATTCATACAGATACGCAGTATTTT | CASWGTGIHTDTQYF | NA | TRBJ2-3 | TRBV11-2 | NA
TGTGCTAGCAGCGCGGGACAGGGCTTCTACGAGCAGTACTTC | CASSAGQGFYEQYF | TRBD1 | TRBJ2-7 | TRBV7-7 | NA
TGTGCCAGCAGTTCAGGACTTCTCCCTGAGACCCAGTACTTC | CASSSGLLPETQYF | NA | TRBJ2-5 | TRBV7-2 | NA
TGTGCCAGCAGTGCGGGACTAGCGGGAGCTAGCGAGCAGTACTTC | CASSAGLAGASEQYF | TRBD2 | TRBJ2-7 | TRBV2 | NA
TGTGCCAGTTCCGACAGGGGAGAGAGGAATGAGCAGTTCTTC | CASSDRGERNEQFF | TRBD1 | TRBJ2-1 | TRBV18 | NA
TGTGCCAGCCGCCTAGCGTCGAACACCGGGGAGCTGTTTTTT | CASRLASNTGELFF | NA | TRBJ2-2 | TRBV5-4 | NA
TGTGCTAGTGGTTTAGGAGCGGGAGGGCGGACCGGGGAGCTGTTTTTT | CASGLGAGGRTGELFF | TRBD2 | TRBJ2-2 | TRBV12-5 | NA
TGCGCCAGCAGCGACCGACAGGGGGCACGTGGAGAGCAGTACTTC | CASSDRQGARGEQYF | TRBD1 | TRBJ2-7 | TRBV5-1 | NA
TGTGCCAGCAGCCAGGGGCCTGCCTACGAGCAGTACTTC | CASSQGPAYEQYF | NA | TRBJ2-7 | TRBV27 | once
TGTGCCAGCAGCCCGGGACTAGCGGGTTACAATGAGCAGTTCTTC | CASSPGLAGYNEQFF | TRBD2 | TRBJ2-1 | TRBV7-9 | NA
TGCGCCAGCAGCCAAAATCAGGGGCCGTACTATGGCTACACCTTC | CASSQNQGPYYGYTF | NA | TRBJ1-2 | TRBV4-3 | few
TGCGCCAGCAGCGTGGGACTCTACAATGAGCAGTTCTTC | CASSVGLYNEQFF | NA | TRBJ2-1 | TRBV5-1 | NA
TGCGCCAGCAGCCCCCAACTAGATGAGCAGTTCTTC | CASSPQLDEQFF | NA | TRBJ2-1 | TRBV5-1 | NA
TGCGCCAGCAGCCAAGAAAGGGGGACAGGGGGCTATGAGCAGTTCTTC | CASSQERGTGGYEQFF | TRBD1 | TRBJ2-1 | TRBV4-3 | NA
TGTGCCAGCAGCTTAGCGGAGGGTCGGGGGGTAGTCGAGCAGTACTTC | CASSLAEGRGVVEQYF | TRBD2 | TRBJ2-7 | TRBV7-9 | NA
TGCGCCAGCAGCCAAGATCTTCCGAACAGTCAGTACTTC | CASSQDLPNSQYF | NA | TRBJ2-4 | TRBV4-3 | NA
TGTGCCTGGAGTGTTTGGACAGGGGGCAATGAGCAGTTCTTC | CAWSVWTGGNEQFF | TRBD1 | TRBJ2-1 | TRBV30 | NA
TGCGCCAGCAGCCAAGATAAGGGGTTCACCTACGAGCAGTACTTC | CASSQDKGFTYEQYF | NA | TRBJ2-7 | TRBV4-3 | NA
TGCGCCAGCAGCCGTGGACTAGCGGGAGGTTATCCCACAGATACGCAGTATTTT | CASSRGLAGGYPTDTQYF | TRBD2 | TRBJ2-3 | TRBV10-1 | NA
TGTGCCAGCAGTTCTAGCGGGAGGGAAAAAAGAAACGACGAGCAGTACTTC | CASSSSGREKRNDEQYF | TRBD2 | TRBJ2-7 | TRBV28 | NA